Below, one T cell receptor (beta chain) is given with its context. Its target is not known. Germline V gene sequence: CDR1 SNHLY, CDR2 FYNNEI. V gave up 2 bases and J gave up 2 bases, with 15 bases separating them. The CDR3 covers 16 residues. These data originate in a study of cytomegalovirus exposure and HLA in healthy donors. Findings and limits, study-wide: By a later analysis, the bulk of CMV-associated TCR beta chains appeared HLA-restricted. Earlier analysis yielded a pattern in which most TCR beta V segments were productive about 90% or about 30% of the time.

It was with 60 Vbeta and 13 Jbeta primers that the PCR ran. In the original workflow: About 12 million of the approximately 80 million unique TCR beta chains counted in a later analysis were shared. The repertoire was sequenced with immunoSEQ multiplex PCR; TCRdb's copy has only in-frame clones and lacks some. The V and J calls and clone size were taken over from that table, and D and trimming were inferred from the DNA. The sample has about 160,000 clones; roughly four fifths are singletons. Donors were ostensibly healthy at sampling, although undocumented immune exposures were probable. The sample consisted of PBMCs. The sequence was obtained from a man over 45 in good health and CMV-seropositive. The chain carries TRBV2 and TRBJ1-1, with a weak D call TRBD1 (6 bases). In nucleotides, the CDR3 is TGTGCCAGCAGTGAATTTGGGGGCAGGGATAACACTGAAGCTTTCTTT. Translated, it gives CASSEFGGRDNTEAFF.